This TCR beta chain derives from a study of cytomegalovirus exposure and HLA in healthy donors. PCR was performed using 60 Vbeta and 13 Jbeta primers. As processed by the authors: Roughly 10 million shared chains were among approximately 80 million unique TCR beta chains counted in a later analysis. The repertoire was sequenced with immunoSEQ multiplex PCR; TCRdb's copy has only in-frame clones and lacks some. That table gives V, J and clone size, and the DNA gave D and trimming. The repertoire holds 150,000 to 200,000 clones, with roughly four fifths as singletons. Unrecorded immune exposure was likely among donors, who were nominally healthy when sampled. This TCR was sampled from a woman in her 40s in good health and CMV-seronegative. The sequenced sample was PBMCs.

The CDR3 DNA is TGCGCCAGCAGCTTGGATAATCATCAGGGAGGAAACGAAAAACTGTTTTTT. This codes for CASSLDNHQGGNEKLFF. The V and J genes are TRBV5-1 and TRBJ1-4; perhaps TRBD1 as D (5 bases). Looked up from germline, CDR1 is SGHRS and CDR2 is YFSETQ. The CDR3 is made up of 17 amino acids. Trimming took 0 bases from V and 8 from J, leaving 20 bases between them.